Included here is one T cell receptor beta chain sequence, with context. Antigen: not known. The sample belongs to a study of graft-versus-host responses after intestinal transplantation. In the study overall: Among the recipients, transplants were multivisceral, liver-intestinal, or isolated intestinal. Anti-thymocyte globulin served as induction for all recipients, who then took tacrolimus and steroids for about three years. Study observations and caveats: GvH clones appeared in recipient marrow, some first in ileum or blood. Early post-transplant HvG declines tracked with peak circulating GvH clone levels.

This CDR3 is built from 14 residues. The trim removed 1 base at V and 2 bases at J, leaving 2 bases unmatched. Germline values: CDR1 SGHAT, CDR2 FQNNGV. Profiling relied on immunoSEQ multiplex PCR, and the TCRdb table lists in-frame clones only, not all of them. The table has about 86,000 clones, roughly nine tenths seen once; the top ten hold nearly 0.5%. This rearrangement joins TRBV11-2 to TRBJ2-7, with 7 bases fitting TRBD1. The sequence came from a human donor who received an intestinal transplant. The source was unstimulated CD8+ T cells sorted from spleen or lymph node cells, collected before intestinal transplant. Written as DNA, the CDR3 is TGTGCCAGCAGCTTAGGCGACAGGGCCTACGAGCAGTACTTC. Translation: CASSLGDRAYEQYF.